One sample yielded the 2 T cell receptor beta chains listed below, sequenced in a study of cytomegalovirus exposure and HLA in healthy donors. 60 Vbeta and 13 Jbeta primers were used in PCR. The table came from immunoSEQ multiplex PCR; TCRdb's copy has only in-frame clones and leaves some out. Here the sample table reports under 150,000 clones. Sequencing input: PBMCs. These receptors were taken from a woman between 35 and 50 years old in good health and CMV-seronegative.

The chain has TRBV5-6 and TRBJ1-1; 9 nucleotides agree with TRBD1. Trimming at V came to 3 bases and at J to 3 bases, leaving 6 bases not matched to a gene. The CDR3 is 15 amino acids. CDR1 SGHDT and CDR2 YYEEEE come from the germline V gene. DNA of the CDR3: TGTGCCAGCAGCTCCGAGGGACAGGGCTACACTGAAGCTTTCTTT. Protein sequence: CASSSEGQGYTEAFF.

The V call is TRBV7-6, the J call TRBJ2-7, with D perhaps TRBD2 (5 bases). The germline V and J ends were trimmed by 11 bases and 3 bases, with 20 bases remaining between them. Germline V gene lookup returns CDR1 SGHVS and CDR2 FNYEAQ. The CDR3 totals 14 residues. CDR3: CAGPSLCTDYEQYF. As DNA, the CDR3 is TGTGCCGGTCCTAGCTTATGTACAGACTACGAGCAGTACTTC.